This TCR beta chain was identified in a study of T cell repertoires in cytomegalovirus infection. Overall study context: Used in the study were CMV epitopes, some recently identified and HLA-C-restricted, others well-studied and HLA-B-restricted. TCR beta signatures that were public indicated CMV infection and matching HLA type.

The CDR3 covers 18 residues. Germline CDR1 is LNHDA and CDR2 is SQIVND (reference sequence). V lost 4 bases, J lost 1 base, and 20 bases lay in between. Study results and caveats: Cumulative public TCR beta family frequency identified carriers of CMV plus the relevant HLA. There were HLA-C-restricted CMV-specific TCR beta clonotypes dominating the ex vivo response.

TCRdb redid the calling of the reads with MiXCR, one entry per CDR3 protein. The sample contains 300,000 to 400,000 distinct CDR3 sequences, almost 30% of which appear only once. Regarding this clonotype: Its specificity is not known.

The source of this sequence is a human donor in good health (CMV status not recorded). Some clones in this sample may be carry-over from other donors' samples. This material consisted of cultured PBMCs, taken from culture after CMV antigen stimulation. The chain carries TRBV19 and TRBJ1-5, with D possibly matching TRBD1 (6 bases). CDR3 in amino acids: CASSTTTGSGASNQPQHF. The CDR3 DNA reads as TGTGCCAGTAGTACCACCACAGGGAGTGGGGCAAGCAATCAGCCCCAGCATTTT.